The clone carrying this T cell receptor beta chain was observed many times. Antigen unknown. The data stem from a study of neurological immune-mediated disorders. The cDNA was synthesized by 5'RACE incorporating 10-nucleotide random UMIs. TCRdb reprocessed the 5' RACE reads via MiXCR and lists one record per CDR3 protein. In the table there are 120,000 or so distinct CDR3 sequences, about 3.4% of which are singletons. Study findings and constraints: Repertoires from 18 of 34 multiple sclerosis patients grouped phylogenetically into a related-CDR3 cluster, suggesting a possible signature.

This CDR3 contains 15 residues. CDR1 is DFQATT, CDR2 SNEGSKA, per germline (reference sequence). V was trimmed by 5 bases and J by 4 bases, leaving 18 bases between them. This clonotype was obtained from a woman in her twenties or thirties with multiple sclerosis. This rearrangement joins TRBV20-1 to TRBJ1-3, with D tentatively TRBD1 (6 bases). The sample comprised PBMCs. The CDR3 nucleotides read TGCAGTGCTGTGGTCGGGGGCGCCCGCGGAAACACCATATATTTT. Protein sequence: CSAVVGGARGNTIYF.